These T cell receptor beta chains were read from a single sample in a study of Graves' ophthalmopathy and Graves' hyperthyroidism. TCRdb recomputed calls from the multiplex PCR reads with MiXCR, one row per CDR3 protein. The table includes about 370,000 distinct CDR3 sequences, about a sixth detected once. The specimen sequenced was peripheral blood. These receptor sequences come from an adult woman with stable Graves' hyperthyroidism. The CDR3 runs from the conserved cysteine through the conserved F or W. A D gene is named only where the DNA matches it firmly. Size values are once, few and many counts, or a class for expanded clones, and some rows have none.

15	many	TRBV12-3/TRBV12-4	TRBD2	TRBJ2-5	CASSFAGGPGETQYF	TGTGCCAGCAGTTTTGCGGGAGGGCCTGGGGAGACCCAGTACTTC
14	many	TRBV12-3/TRBV12-4	TRBD2	TRBJ2-4	CASTEGSGENIKYF	TGTGCCAGCACCGAGGGGAGCGGGGAAAACATTAAGTACTTC
13	many	TRBV6-5	NA	TRBJ2-5	CASSYVGKETQYF	TGTGCCAGCAGTTACGTGGGGAAAGAGACCCAGTACTTC
15	many	TRBV7-8	TRBD1	TRBJ1-5	CASSVGTGGNQPQHF	TGTGCCAGCAGCGTTGGGACAGGGGGAAATCAGCCCCAGCATTTT
17	many	TRBV14	NA	TRBJ2-4	CASSQIPVRGQKNIQYF	TGTGCCAGCAGCCAGATTCCCGTAAGGGGTCAAAAAAACATTCAGTACTTC
15	NA	TRBV6-2/TRBV6-3	TRBD2	TRBJ2-7	CASSPPGTSGYEQYF	TGTGCCAGCAGTCCACCCGGGACTAGCGGCTACGAGCAGTACTTC
16	many	TRBV27	NA	TRBJ1-2	CASSRERGNSRYGYTF	TGTGCCAGCAGCCGAGAACGGGGTAACAGTCGCTATGGCTACACCTTC
14	NA	TRBV27	TRBD1	TRBJ2-5	CASSWGTGQETQYF	TGTGCCAGCAGTTGGGGGACAGGTCAAGAGACCCAGTACTTC
11	NA	TRBV6-1	NA	TRBJ1-3	CASSETGAIYF	TGTGCCAGCAGTGAGACAGGCGCCATATATTTT
14	many	TRBV6-1	TRBD2	TRBJ2-7	CASSESGVSYEQYF	TGTGCCAGCAGTGAAAGCGGGGTCTCCTACGAGCAGTACTTC
16	NA	TRBV11-1	NA	TRBJ1-1	CASSQTSRGMNTEAFF	TGTGCCAGCAGCCAGACGTCCCGGGGAATGAACACTGAAGCTTTCTTT
13	many	TRBV7-2	TRBD1	TRBJ2-7	CASSPRGQAIFVF	TGTGCCAGCAGCCCGCGGGGACAGGCCATTTTTGTCTTC
14	NA	TRBV13	NA	TRBJ1-2	CASTRGGGGYGYTF	TGTGCCAGCACGAGGGGCGGGGGTGGCTATGGCTACACCTTC
15	NA	TRBV28	NA	TRBJ2-7	CASSSNYRGTYEQYF	TGTGCCAGCAGTTCGAACTACCGGGGGACTTACGAGCAGTACTTC
10	many	TRBV12-3/TRBV12-4	NA	TRBJ1-1	CASSGTEAFF	TGTGCCAGCAGTGGCACTGAAGCTTTCTTT
17	NA	TRBV28	TRBD1	TRBJ2-2	CASSEPGDRGNTGELFF	TGTGCCAGCAGCGAGCCGGGGGACAGGGGGAACACCGGGGAGCTGTTTTTT
14	many	TRBV4-2	TRBD1	TRBJ1-5	CASSPRQGDQPQHF	TGTGCCAGCAGCCCACGACAGGGGGATCAGCCCCAGCATTTT
14	NA	TRBV29-1	NA	TRBJ2-2	CSVEGMAGRGELFF	TGCAGCGTTGAAGGAATGGCGGGAAGAGGGGAGCTGTTTTTT
13	many	TRBV7-9	TRBD1	TRBJ2-7	CASSFDRGHEQYF	TGTGCCAGCAGCTTCGACAGGGGGCACGAGCAGTACTTC
14	once	TRBV11-2	NA	TRBJ2-7	CASSFWSDGYEQYF	TGTGCCAGCAGCTTCTGGTCGGACGGATACGAGCAGTACTTC
17	once	TRBV11-2	NA	TRBJ1-1	CASSSTRIFSKNTEAFF	TGTGCCAGCAGCTCTACCAGGATATTTTCTAAGAACACTGAAGCTTTCTTT
17	many	TRBV20-1	TRBD2	TRBJ2-5	CSAGTSGRAVGQETQYF	TGCAGTGCCGGGACTAGCGGGAGGGCTGTGGGCCAAGAGACCCAGTACTTC
18	many	TRBV3-1	TRBD2	TRBJ2-5	CASSQARTSGSYRETQYF	TGTGCCAGCAGCCAAGCGAGGACTAGCGGGAGTTATAGAGAGACCCAGTACTTC
13	NA	TRBV6-1	NA	TRBJ2-2	CAGSDRGGGELFF	TGTGCCGGCAGTGATAGGGGCGGCGGGGAGCTGTTTTTT
13	NA	TRBV12-3/TRBV12-4	NA	TRBJ1-2	CASSLKGDYGYTF	TGTGCCAGCAGTTTAAAGGGTGACTATGGCTACACCTTC
13	NA	TRBV15	NA	TRBJ2-4	CATSRDGRDIQYF	TGTGCCACCAGCAGAGATGGACGAGACATTCAGTACTTC
16	many	TRBV6-1	NA	TRBJ2-5	CASSLSPKRVKETQYF	TGTGCCAGCAGTCTCTCCCCGAAGCGGGTTAAAGAGACCCAGTACTTC
14	many	TRBV6-1	TRBD1	TRBJ1-2	CASSEGTVSDGYTF	TGTGCCAGCAGTGAGGGGACAGTTAGCGATGGCTACACCTTC
16	many	TRBV12-3/TRBV12-4	TRBD1	TRBJ2-1	CASSHTGTGGYNEQFF	TGTGCCAGCAGTCATACCGGGACAGGGGGGTACAATGAGCAGTTCTTC
15	many	TRBV20-1	NA	TRBJ1-1	CSADNRGLSNTEAFF	TGCAGTGCTGATAACCGGGGGCTTTCGAACACTGAAGCTTTCTTT
16	many	TRBV25-1	NA	TRBJ1-3	CASQSDTSRTYNTIYF	TGTGCCAGCCAAAGCGATACGTCACGGACATACAACACCATATATTTT
16	many	TRBV19	NA	TRBJ1-1	CASSALRGELNTEAFF	TGTGCCAGTAGTGCCCTACGGGGGGAACTGAACACTGAAGCTTTCTTT
15	many	TRBV18	TRBD2	TRBJ2-5	CASSPSTGGMETQYF	TGTGCCAGCTCACCCTCCACGGGAGGGATGGAGACCCAGTACTTC
13	NA	TRBV11-2	TRBD1	TRBJ1-1	CASSKGQGHPAFF	TGTGCCAGCAGCAAGGGACAGGGGCACCCGGCTTTCTTT
14	many	TRBV12-3/TRBV12-4	NA	TRBJ2-7	CASRTSGGTIEQYF	TGTGCCAGCAGGACTTCCGGTGGTACGATCGAGCAGTACTTC
16	many	TRBV11-2	TRBD1	TRBJ2-7	CASSPRAQTGGYEQYF	TGTGCCAGCAGCCCCCGGGCCCAGACAGGGGGGTACGAGCAGTACTTC
14	many	TRBV4-1	NA	TRBJ2-7	CASSETSPDYEQYF	TGCGCCAGCAGTGAGACCAGCCCCGACTACGAGCAGTACTTC
15	few	TRBV20-1	NA	TRBJ2-3	CSARDFRDNTDTQYF	TGCAGTGCTAGAGATTTCCGAGACAACACAGATACGCAGTATTTT
15	few	TRBV6-7	NA	TRBJ2-2	CASNQRTGYTGELFF	TGTGCCAGCAACCAACGAACGGGGTACACCGGGGAGCTGTTTTTT
13	many	TRBV6-1	TRBD1	TRBJ1-1	CASHPGGWTEAFF	TGTGCCAGTCACCCAGGGGGATGGACTGAAGCTTTCTTT
14	many	TRBV7-2	NA	TRBJ1-5	CASSFTESNQPQHF	TGTGCCAGCAGCTTTACAGAAAGCAATCAGCCCCAGCATTTT
12	many	TRBV28	NA	TRBJ2-7	CASSFQGNEQYF	TGTGCCAGCAGTTTTCAGGGGAACGAGCAGTACTTC
13	many	TRBV12-3/TRBV12-4	NA	TRBJ2-5	CASSLTGVETQYF	TGTGCCAGCAGTTTAACGGGAGTAGAGACCCAGTACTTC
14	many	TRBV6-1	NA	TRBJ1-1	CASSATTERGQAFF	TGTGCCAGCAGCGCAACAACAGAGCGGGGGCAAGCTTTCTTT
16	many	TRBV6-2/TRBV6-3	TRBD2	TRBJ2-7	CASSFYAQRENYEQYF	TGTGCCAGCAGTTTCTACGCGCAGCGGGAAAACTACGAGCAGTACTTC
13	NA	TRBV19	NA	TRBJ1-5	CASSLGEGRPQHF	TGTGCCAGTAGTTTGGGCGAGGGACGGCCCCAGCATTTT
15	NA	TRBV7-2	TRBD2	TRBJ2-7	CASSLTGLAGVEQYF	TGTGCCAGCAGCCTCACCGGACTAGCGGGAGTTGAGCAGTACTTC
12	many	TRBV4-1	NA	TRBJ1-1	CASSQDAREAFF	TGCGCCAGCAGCCAAGATGCAAGGGAAGCTTTCTTT
14	few	TRBV12-3/TRBV12-4	NA	TRBJ1-1	CASSFYLSGTEAFF	TGTGCCAGCAGTTTTTACCTCTCCGGAACTGAAGCTTTCTTT
13	many	TRBV18	NA	TRBJ2-7	CASSPRGPYEQYF	TGCGCCAGCAGCCCGAGAGGGCCTTACGAGCAGTACTTC
15	many	TRBV6-5	NA	TRBJ2-7	CASSYGQPYYYEQYF	TGTGCCAGCAGTTACGGCCAGCCTTATTACTACGAGCAGTACTTC
13	many	TRBV6-1	NA	TRBJ1-1	CASRTTGLTEAFF	TGTGCCAGCAGAACCACAGGGCTAACTGAAGCTTTCTTT
13	many	TRBV7-2	NA	TRBJ1-1	CASSYPQNTEAFF	TGTGCCAGCAGCTACCCCCAGAACACTGAAGCTTTCTTT
16	many	TRBV18	TRBD1	TRBJ2-7	CASSRAEGQGSYEQYF	TGTGCCAGCTCACGGGCGGAGGGACAGGGGTCCTACGAGCAGTACTTC
12	many	TRBV6-1	NA	TRBJ2-7	CASSVRHFEQYF	TGTGCCAGCAGTGTCCGACACTTCGAGCAGTACTTC
14	many	TRBV28	TRBD2	TRBJ2-7	CASTSGGWSYEQYF	TGTGCCAGCACTTCGGGGGGTTGGAGCTACGAGCAGTACTTC
15	many	TRBV30	NA	TRBJ2-2	CAWSVPHRETGELFF	TGTGCCTGGAGTGTACCTCACAGAGAGACCGGGGAGCTGTTTTTT
16	many	TRBV11-2	NA	TRBJ2-4	CASSLGLGIAKNIQYF	TGTGCCAGCAGCTTAGGGTTGGGGATAGCCAAAAACATTCAGTACTTC
12	many	TRBV29-1	NA	TRBJ2-2	CSVGWDTGELFF	TGCAGCGTTGGTTGGGACACCGGGGAGCTGTTTTTT